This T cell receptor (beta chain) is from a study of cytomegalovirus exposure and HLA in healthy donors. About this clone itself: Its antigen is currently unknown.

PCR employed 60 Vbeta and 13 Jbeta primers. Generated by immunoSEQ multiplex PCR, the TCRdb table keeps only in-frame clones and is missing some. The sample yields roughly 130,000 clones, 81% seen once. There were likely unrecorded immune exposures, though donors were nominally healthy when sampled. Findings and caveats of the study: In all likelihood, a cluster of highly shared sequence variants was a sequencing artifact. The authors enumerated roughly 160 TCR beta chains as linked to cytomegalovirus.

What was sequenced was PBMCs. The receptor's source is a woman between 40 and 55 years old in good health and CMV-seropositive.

CDR3 DNA: TGTGCCATCAGTGAAAAGAGAGAGGGATCCTACGAGCAGTACTTC. Translated: CAISEKREGSYEQYF. This chain links TRBV10-3 with TRBJ2-7; D perhaps matches TRBD2 (5 bases). CDR3 length: 15 amino acids. Germline loops: CDR1 ENHRY, CDR2 SYGVKD. The ends were cut back, 3 bases at V and 1 base at J, with 13 bases in the middle.